Following are 21 T cell receptor beta chains from one sample sequenced in a study of blood T cell repertoires in COVID-19. Libraries were prepared by immunoSEQ multiplex PCR; TCRdb keeps only in-frame clonotypes and omits some of them. Found here are about 50,000 clones, around 89% of them singletons; the top ten hold 2.2%. The specimen was peripheral blood. The source of these receptors is a human donor in a cohort sampled during active COVID-19.

This clone came up once. CDR3 DNA: TGTGCCAGCAGCCTACCGGGACAGGGTTCCGAAAAACTGTTTTTT. It encodes CASSLPGQGSEKLFF. V is TRBV7-9 and J is TRBJ1-4, with TRBD1 identical over 9 bases. Germline lookup yields CDR1 SEHNR and CDR2 FQNEAQ (reference sequence). The CDR3 runs to 15 residues. V shed 5 bases, J shed 8 bases, and the junction held 9 bases outside the gene matches.

The V gene is TRBV27, the J gene TRBJ1-2; 7 bases agree with TRBD1. The germline V gene has CDR1 MNHEY and CDR2 SMNVEV (reference sequence). CDR3 length equals 13 residues. J was trimmed by 4 bases and V by 5 bases; bases with no gene match: 4. In nucleotides, the CDR3 is TGTGCCAGCAGTCCGGGACAGTCCTATGGCTACACCTTC. Its translation: CASSPGQSYGYTF.

J is TRBJ1-3 and V is TRBV6-5; no clear D gene. With 7 bases removed from V and 0 bases from J, the gap between germline ends came to 4 bases. The CDR3 length is 12 residues. The germline V gene encodes CDR1 MNHEY and CDR2 SVGAGI. CDR3 in DNA: TGTGCCAGCAAGAGCTCTGGAAACACCATATATTTT. Amino acid sequence: CASKSSGNTIYF.

In its sample, this clone ranks as medium-sized (0.01 to 0.1%). The sample holds other DNA sequences that translate to the same CDR3. This chain links TRBV4-1 with TRBJ2-1, with D possibly being TRBD2 (5 bases). This CDR3 is 14 amino acids long. Trimming left V 1 base short and J 7 bases short, with 11 bases between. Germline loops: CDR1 MGHRA, CDR2 YSYEKL. CDR3 nucleotide sequence: TGCGCCAGCAGCCAAGCAGGACTGAATAATGAGCAGTTCTTC. This gives the protein CASSQAGLNNEQFF.

CDR3 residues: CASSSKTSGSYNEQFF. For the CDR3, the DNA is TGTGCCAGTAGCTCAAAAACTAGCGGCTCCTACAATGAGCAGTTCTTC. This rearrangement joins TRBV19 to TRBJ2-1, with 8 bases fitting TRBD2. Unmatched junction bases numbered 7, after V lost 6 bases and J lost 0 bases. The CDR3 sequence is 16 residues long. Germline lookup yields CDR1 LNHDA and CDR2 SQIVND (reference sequence).

The chain uses TRBV2 and TRBJ2-3; D is perhaps TRBD1 (6 bases). The CDR3 covers 12 residues. The V end was cut by 3 bases, the J end by 11 bases, with 12 bases between. Looked up from germline, CDR1 is SNHLY and CDR2 is FYNNEI. CDR3 DNA: TGTGCCAGCAGTGAGGGGACACCGGGGCAGTATTTT. Its protein product is CASSEGTPGQYF.

The V and J genes are TRBV3-1 (or the pseudogene TRBV3-2) and TRBJ2-7, with D perhaps matching TRBD1 (6 bases). Germline CDR1 reads LGHDT; CDR2 reads YNNKEL (reference sequence). This CDR3 has 13 amino acids. V dropped 8 bases and J dropped 7 bases, with 18 bases sitting between them. This CDR3 is CASATGMLREQYF. Written as DNA, the CDR3 is TGTGCCAGCGCAACAGGGATGCTTAGGGAGCAGTACTTC.

The J gene is TRBJ2-2, the V gene TRBV27; TRBD1 agrees at 8 bases. Germline CDR1 is MNHEY and CDR2 is SMNVEV (reference sequence). CDR3 length equals 14 residues. J lost 5 bases, V lost 7 bases, and 6 bases had no gene match. CDR3 bases: TGTGCCAGCATCGGACAGGGATGGACCGGGGAGCTGTTTTTT. Translating gives CASIGQGWTGELFF.

The V call is TRBV4-3, the J call TRBJ2-7, with unresolved D. The CDR3 length is 16 residues. From germline, CDR1 is LGHNA and CDR2 YSLEER. V was shortened by 0 bases and J by 0 bases, with 12 bases between the two germline ends. The CDR3 sequence is CASSQDQLAGSYEQYF. CDR3 DNA: TGCGCCAGCAGCCAAGATCAACTGGCAGGCTCCTACGAGCAGTACTTC.

The chain couples TRBV4-3 to TRBJ1-1, with a weak D call TRBD1 (5 bases). Germline V lookup: CDR1 LGHNA, CDR2 YSLEER. This CDR3 has 18 amino acids. Deletions cut 1 base from V and 3 bases from J, with 21 bases between. The CDR3 here is CASSQGRTLSPGDTEAFF. The CDR3 nucleotides read TGCGCCAGCAGCCAAGGCCGGACCCTATCCCCGGGGGACACTGAAGCTTTCTTT.

The chain links TRBV7-2 to TRBJ2-7; D remains ambiguous. The CDR3 spans 13 residues. Germline V lookup: CDR1 SGHTA, CDR2 FQGNSA. V lost 5 bases and J lost 2, with 10 bases in between. The CDR3 DNA is TGTGCCAGCAGCCCCCTTGCGGCCTACGAGCAGTACTTC. Protein product: CASSPLAAYEQYF.

J is TRBJ2-1 and V is TRBV3-1 (or the pseudogene TRBV3-2), with 11 bases matching TRBD2. CDR3 length: 15 residues. V gave up 0 bases and J gave up 8 bases; unmatched junction bases: 3. CDR1 is LGHDT and CDR2 is YNNKEL in the germline V gene (reference sequence). The CDR3 sequence is CASSQDLAGGYEQFF. Written as DNA, the CDR3 is TGTGCCAGCAGCCAAGACCTAGCGGGAGGTTATGAGCAGTTCTTC.

This rearrangement joins TRBV5-6 to TRBJ2-4, with a possible D match to TRBD2 (5 bases). This CDR3 is 16 amino acids long. V was clipped by 3 bases and J by 2 bases, with 15 bases between them. The V gene's germline CDR1 is SGHDT and CDR2 YYEEEE. This CDR3 reads CASSSQLGGPKNIQYF. CDR3 bases: TGTGCCAGCAGCTCCCAACTCGGAGGCCCCAAAAACATTCAGTACTTC. Based on the CDR3 plus reference TRBV5-6 and TRBJ2-4, the full variable domain is DAGVTQSPTHLIKTRGQQVTLRCSPKSGHDTVSWYQQALGQGPQFIFQYYEEEERQRGNFPDRFSGHQFPNYSSELNVNALLLGDSALYLCASSSQLGGPKNIQYFGAGTRLSVL.

The chain is built from TRBV6-2 or TRBV6-3 and TRBJ1-1, with D possibly matching TRBD1 (6 bases). Germline loops: CDR1 MNHEY, CDR2 SVGEGT. The CDR3 is 12 residues long. Trimming cost V 0 bases and J 11 bases, with 10 bases left between them. CDR3 in amino acids: CASSYSRRGAFF. CDR3 nucleotide sequence: TGTGCCAGCAGTTACTCGCGAAGGGGGGCTTTCTTT.

The V gene is TRBV7-9, the J gene TRBJ2-2, with unresolved D. The germline CDR1 and CDR2 sequences are SEHNR and FQNEAQ (reference sequence). This CDR3 is built from 15 residues. The V end lost 2 bases, the J end lost 4 bases, and 11 bases lay between the germline ends. CDR3 in amino acids: CASSLPRLGTGELFF. The CDR3 DNA is TGTGCCAGCAGCTTACCCAGGTTAGGCACCGGGGAGCTGTTTTTT.

This chain connects TRBV28 to TRBJ2-1, with D hard to call. The V end was cut by 4 bases, the J end by 10 bases, with 14 bases between. Germline-derived CDR1 and CDR2 are MDHEN and SYDVKM. This CDR3 region has 13 residues. The CDR3 nucleotides are TGTGCCAGCAGTTCCAGAACCCCCACCGAGCAGTTCTTC. Its protein is CASSSRTPTEQFF.

The rearrangement joins TRBV2 to TRBJ2-3, with 12 bases matching TRBD2. The germline CDR1 and CDR2 sequences are SNHLY and FYNNEI. CDR3 length: 14 residues. The V and J ends lost 2 bases and 13 bases, in that order; junction bases with no gene match: 7. CDR3 sequence: CASSELAGGLFEYF. The DNA of the CDR3 is TGTGCCAGCAGTGAACTAGCGGGAGGGCTGTTTGAGTATTTT.

The V call is TRBV6-6, the J call TRBJ1-6; D is possibly TRBD1 (6 bases). Germline V lookup: CDR1 MNHNY, CDR2 SVGAGI (reference sequence). The CDR3 contains 15 residues. Trimming pared 0 bases from V and 5 bases from J, leaving 8 bases between. CDR3 DNA sequence: TGTGCCAGCAGTTACTCGGGGGCAGATAATTCACCCCTCCACTTT. This codes for CASSYSGADNSPLHF.

The chain couples TRBV5-4 to TRBJ1-1; 7 bases agree with TRBD1. V shed 4 bases, J shed 7 bases, and the junction held 4 bases outside the gene matches. The CDR3 contains 12 residues. Germline V gene data show CDR1 as SGHNT and CDR2 as YYREEE (reference sequence). CDR3 nucleotides: TGTGCCAGCAGCCCGGGACAGCGTGAAGCTTTCTTT. It codes for CASSPGQREAFF.

This chain uses TRBV6-5 with TRBJ2-5, with a possible D match to TRBD2 (6 bases). The CDR3 consists of 15 residues. CDR1 MNHEY and CDR2 SVGAGI come from the germline V gene. V lost 2 bases, J lost 4 bases, and 14 bases lay in between. The CDR3 protein is CASSYTTWRGETQYF. The CDR3 DNA follows: TGTGCCAGCAGTTACACGACGTGGCGGGGAGAGACCCAGTACTTC.

The rearrangement uses TRBV13 and TRBJ2-2; TRBD1 matches 11 bases. From germline, CDR1 is PRHDT and CDR2 FYEKMQ (reference sequence). Trimming at V came to 2 bases and at J to 5 bases, leaving 7 bases not matched to a gene. The CDR3 totals 17 residues. This CDR3 is CASSLYVDRGQTGELFF. The CDR3 DNA sequence: TGTGCCAGCAGCTTATACGTGGACAGGGGGCAAACCGGGGAGCTGTTTTTT.